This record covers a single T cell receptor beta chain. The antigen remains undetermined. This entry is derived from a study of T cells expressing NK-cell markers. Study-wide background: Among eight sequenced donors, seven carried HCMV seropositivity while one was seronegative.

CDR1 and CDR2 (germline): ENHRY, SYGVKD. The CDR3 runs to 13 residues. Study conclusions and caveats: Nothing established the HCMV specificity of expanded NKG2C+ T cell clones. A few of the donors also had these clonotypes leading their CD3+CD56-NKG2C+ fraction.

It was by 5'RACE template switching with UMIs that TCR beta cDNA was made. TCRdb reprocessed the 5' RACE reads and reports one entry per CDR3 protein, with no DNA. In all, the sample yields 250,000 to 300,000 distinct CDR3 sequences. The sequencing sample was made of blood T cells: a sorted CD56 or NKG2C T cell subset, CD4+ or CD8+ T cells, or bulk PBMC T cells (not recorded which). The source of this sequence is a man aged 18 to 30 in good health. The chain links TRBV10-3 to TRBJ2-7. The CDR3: CAIGRQESYEQYF.